The entry below describes one T cell receptor beta chain. Every donor gave 8 to 10 milliliters of peripheral blood. This specimen comes from a study of blood T cells in healthy people across ages. Sample-barcoded 5' priming and a J-beta primer mix drove a second PCR of 7 to 11 cycles. Each cDNA was tagged by a template-switch adaptor containing 12 random nucleotides. TCRdb independently ran MiXCR on the 5' RACE reads; one entry per CDR3 protein. The table shows some 1.8 million distinct CDR3 sequences, with about two fifths occurring only once. The CDR3 contains 14 residues. Germline V gives CDR1 MNHEY, CDR2 SVGAGI. J gave up 1 base and V 7 bases, and 5 bases lay outside the gene matches.

The sample consisted of blood. This receptor was taken from a human donor in good health. The chain uses TRBV6-5 and TRBJ2-3; 7 positions match TRBD1. CDR3 sequence reads: CASKTDRGTDTQYF. The CDR3 nucleotides read TGTGCCAGCAAGACCGACAGGGGCACAGATACGCAGTATTTT.